The 14 T cell receptor beta chains below all came from one sample that was sequenced in a study of cytomegalovirus exposure and HLA in healthy donors. Primers included in the PCR were 60 Vbeta and 13 Jbeta primers. Profiled with immunoSEQ multiplex PCR; TCRdb holds only in-frame clones, not every one. The data contain under 150,000 clones, approximately 61% of them singletons. The sequencing sample was made of PBMCs. The receptor source for this set is a woman in her forties in good health and CMV-seronegative.

The V and J genes are TRBV28 and TRBJ2-7; D is perhaps TRBD1 (5 bases). This CDR3 spans 16 amino acids. Germline CDR1 MDHEN, CDR2 SYDVKM. V was shortened by 2 bases and J by 2 bases, with 16 bases between the two germline ends. The CDR3 here is CASSLVAAGNPYEQYF. The CDR3 bases are TGTGCCAGCAGTTTAGTCGCGGCAGGGAATCCCTACGAGCAGTACTTC.

Only a few counts were recorded for this clone. This chain connects TRBV10-3 to TRBJ1-2; no firm D call. CDR3 size: 11 residues. Trimming pared 3 bases from V and 9 bases from J, leaving 8 bases between. CDR1 is ENHRY, CDR2 SYGVKD, per germline. CDR3 in DNA: TGTGCCATCAGTGACACAGTCAGCTACACCTTC. Amino acids: CAISDTVSYTF.

The rearrangement joins TRBV7-2 to TRBJ1-5, with 8 bases lining up with TRBD1. The germline CDR1 and CDR2 sequences are SGHTA and FQGNSA. The CDR3 is 18 amino acids. The trim removed 6 bases at V and 1 base at J, leaving 14 bases unmatched. CDR3 nucleotide sequence: TGTGCCAGCAGAAGGACAGGGATCTACGATCAGAGCAATCAGCCCCAGCATTTT. Translating it yields CASRRTGIYDQSNQPQHF.

V and J are TRBV7-9 and TRBJ2-5; 11 nucleotides match TRBD2. The CDR3 spans 14 residues. V shed 7 bases, J shed 1 base, and the junction held 2 bases outside the gene matches. Germline CDR1 and CDR2: SEHNR and FQNEAQ (reference sequence). The CDR3 loop is CASTLAGAQETQYF. The CDR3 nucleotides are TGTGCCAGCACACTAGCGGGGGCCCAAGAGACCCAGTACTTC.

This chain joins TRBV5-6 and TRBJ2-4; 12 nucleotides line up with TRBD2. Unmatched junction bases numbered 2, after V lost 0 bases and J lost 1 base. This CDR3 spans 17 amino acids. The V gene's germline CDR1 is SGHDT and CDR2 YYEEEE. The CDR3 nucleotides are TGTGCCAGCAGCTTGGGAACTAGCGGGGGGGCCAAAAACATTCAGTACTTC. Translating gives CASSLGTSGGAKNIQYF.

The chain is built from TRBV2 and TRBJ2-7; possibly TRBD2 for D (5 bases). The germline gives CDR1 SNHLY, CDR2 FYNNEI. V was pared by 11 bases and J by 7 bases, with 15 bases between. The length of the CDR3 is 11 residues. The CDR3 DNA sequence: TGTGCCTCCCATCGGGGTTCGGAGCAGTACTTC. Translating it yields CASHRGSEQYF.

This chain joins TRBV2 and TRBJ1-2, with 8 bases fitting TRBD1. The CDR3 is 16 amino acids. Germline V gene lookup returns CDR1 SNHLY and CDR2 FYNNEI. Unmatched junction bases numbered 13, after V lost 6 bases and J lost 4 bases. CDR3 in amino acids: CASSGGPGGAGYGYTF. DNA of the CDR3: TGTGCCAGCAGCGGGGGTCCAGGGGGCGCCGGCTATGGCTACACCTTC.

The chain is built from TRBV25-1 and TRBJ2-1; 11 positions match TRBD2. This CDR3 spans 16 amino acids. Looked up from germline, CDR1 is MGHDK and CDR2 is SYGVNS. V lost 5 bases to trimming and J lost 5 bases; unmatched junction nucleotides: 8. This CDR3 reads CASSPPTSGRDNEQFF. CDR3 DNA: TGTGCCAGCAGTCCCCCTACTAGCGGGAGAGACAATGAGCAGTTCTTC.

V is TRBV14 and J is TRBJ2-5; 13 bases are a match to TRBD2. Germline lookup yields CDR1 SGHDN and CDR2 FVKESK. The CDR3 extends over 18 amino acids. The V gene end was trimmed by 2 bases and the J gene end by 2 bases; junction bases not matched to a gene: 8. CDR3 sequence reads: CASSQFGLAGARQETQYF. Written as DNA, the CDR3 is TGTGCCAGCAGCCAATTTGGACTAGCGGGGGCCCGACAAGAGACCCAGTACTTC.

This clone appeared a few times. The rearrangement links TRBV4-3 to TRBJ2-6, with 7 bases lining up with TRBD1. J gave up 4 bases and V 2 bases, and 5 bases lay outside the gene matches. This CDR3 has 16 amino acids. Germline V CDR1 and CDR2: LGHNA, YSLEER. The chain's CDR3 is CASSQKTGTGANVLTF. CDR3 in DNA: TGCGCCAGCAGCCAAAAGACAGGGACCGGGGCCAACGTCCTGACTTTC.

The chain is built from TRBV5-1 and TRBJ2-2, with a possible D match to TRBD1 (5 bases). The V gene's germline CDR1 is SGHRS and CDR2 YFSETQ. V dropped 2 bases and J dropped 1 base, with 9 bases sitting between them. This CDR3 has 15 residues. Here the CDR3 reads CASSLVQGNTGELFF. CDR3 DNA: TGCGCCAGCAGCTTAGTCCAGGGGAACACCGGGGAGCTGTTTTTT.

J is TRBJ1-2 and V is TRBV5-5; 8 bases are a match to TRBD1. The trim removed 0 bases at V and 2 bases at J, leaving 0 bases unmatched. The CDR3 spans 14 residues. CDR1 is SGHKS and CDR2 is YYEKEE in the germline V gene (reference sequence). CDR3 amino acids: CASSLGTGNYGYTF. As DNA, the CDR3 is TGTGCCAGCAGCTTGGGGACAGGGAACTATGGCTACACCTTC.

This clone has only one observation. V usage is TRBV7-2 and J usage is TRBJ1-2, with 9 positions matching TRBD1. V lost 5 bases and J lost 1; bases outside the gene matches: 8. CDR1 is SGHTA and CDR2 is FQGNSA in the germline V gene. This CDR3 contains 16 residues. The CDR3 DNA reads TGTGCCAGCAGCCGGGGACAGGGTGGAGGTAACTATGGCTACACCTTC. Amino acid sequence: CASSRGQGGGNYGYTF.

This chain connects TRBV4-2 to TRBJ2-7; TRBD1 aligns across 7 bases. Losses at the gene ends were 4 bases for V and 3 bases for J; bases not matched to a gene: 12. The CDR3 is made up of 16 amino acids. The germline V gene has CDR1 LGHNA and CDR2 YNFKEQ. CDR3 sequence: CASSLILGGQFYEQYF. The CDR3, as DNA: TGTGCCAGCAGCCTCATTTTAGGGGGCCAATTCTACGAGCAGTACTTC.